These 27 T cell receptor beta chains originate from one sample sequenced in a study of shared clonotypes between healthy human individuals. TCRdb keeps only in-frame clones here, not all; method: immunoSEQ multiplex PCR. The sample holds over a million clones, 65% to 75% seen once. Material for sequencing was memory CD4+ T cells sorted from blood. Subset indicated: CD45RA-negative fraction. The receptors stem from a man between 18 and 35 years old in good health.

This clone was recorded a few times. Compared with germline, one end of the junction differs, possibly owing to a read error. This sequence joins TRBV7-7 and TRBJ2-1; the match to TRBD2 covers 8 bases. Germline-derived CDR1 and CDR2 are SSHAT and FNYEAQ (reference sequence). The CDR3 is 12 residues long. The CDR3 spells CASSSGGNEQFF. Here the CDR3 DNA reads TGTGCTAGCAGCTCGGGGGGGAATGAGCAGTTCTTC.

This chain joins TRBV30 and TRBJ1-2; D is possibly TRBD1 (6 bases). The CDR3 covers 13 residues. V lost 2 bases and J 4 bases, leaving 11 bases between the germline ends. Per germline, CDR1 GTSNPN and CDR2 SVGIG (reference sequence). CDR3 in DNA: TGTGCCTGGAGTAAAGGGACACGCTATGGCTACACCTTC. Its translation: CAWSKGTRYGYTF. Full variable domain (rest looked up from reference TRBV30 and TRBJ1-2): SQTIHQWPATLVQPVGSPLSLECTVEGTSNPNLYWYRQAAGRGLQLLFYSVGIGQISSEVPQNLSASRPQDRQFILSSKKLLLSDSGFYLCAWSKGTRYGYTFGSGTRLTVV.

The chain carries TRBV5-1 and TRBJ2-7, with 7 bases fitting TRBD2. The CDR3 has 13 amino acids. Germline CDR1 is SGHRS and CDR2 is YFSETQ. Trimming took 4 bases from V and 5 from J; bases not matched to a gene: 6. As DNA, the CDR3 is TGCGCCAGCAGCGGTAGGGACTACAACGAGCAGTACTTC. It yields the protein CASSGRDYNEQYF.

The gene calls are TRBV10-3 and TRBJ2-7; a weak D match, TRBD1 (6 bases). The germline V gene has CDR1 ENHRY and CDR2 SYGVKD. V lost 2 bases, J lost 6 bases, and 17 bases lay in between. This CDR3 spans 15 amino acids. The CDR3 DNA follows: TGTGCCATCAGTGAGACAGGGTCCCCAAGAGCCGAGCAGTACTTC. Amino acids: CAISETGSPRAEQYF.

The V call is TRBV14, the J call TRBJ1-1; tentatively, D is TRBD1 (5 bases). Per the germline V gene, CDR1 is SGHDN and CDR2 is FVKESK. Trimming removed 1 base from V and 1 base from J, with 10 bases in between. This CDR3 comprises 15 residues. The CDR3 loop is CASSQVPGKNTEAFF. For the CDR3, the DNA is TGTGCCAGCAGCCAAGTACCAGGGAAGAACACTGAAGCTTTCTTT.

This clone was recorded at least ten times. This CDR3 is also generated by other DNA sequences in the sample. The gene calls are TRBV7-6 and TRBJ2-7; possibly TRBD2 for D (7 bases). The CDR3 sequence is 15 residues long. Germline-derived CDR1 and CDR2 are SGHVS and FNYEAQ. V lost 3 bases and J 5 bases, leaving 17 bases between the germline ends. DNA for the CDR3: TGTGCCAGCAGCTTCTGGGGGGGCCGTTGGAACGAGCAGTACTTC. Protein product: CASSFWGGRWNEQYF.

This chain joins TRBV5-1 and TRBJ2-5; no definite D call. Germline loops: CDR1 SGHRS, CDR2 YFSETQ. The CDR3 has 14 amino acids. V shed 0 bases and J shed 5 bases, with 11 bases lying between them. CDR3 residues: CASSLVETMETQYF. The CDR3 DNA follows: TGCGCCAGCAGCTTGGTTGAGACAATGGAGACCCAGTACTTC.

The rearrangement joins TRBV6-6 to TRBJ1-6; 8 bases fit TRBD1. The germline V gene encodes CDR1 MNHNY and CDR2 SVGAGI (reference sequence). The V gene end was trimmed by 9 bases and the J gene end by 7 bases; junction bases not matched to a gene: 8. The CDR3 spans 14 residues. CDR3 loop: CASAAGGSNSPLHF. For the CDR3, the DNA is TGTGCCAGTGCGGCAGGGGGCTCAAATTCACCCCTCCACTTT.

A few counts support this clone. The chain combines TRBV9 with TRBJ1-6; 9 positions agree with TRBD1. The CDR3 extends over 15 amino acids. CDR1 and CDR2 (germline): SGDLS, YYNGEE. The J segment lost 9 bases and the V segment lost 0 bases, leaving 4 bases of the junction unmatched. The CDR3 DNA follows: TGTGCCAGCAGCGTAGTTGAGACAGGGGGTTCACCCCTCCACTTT. Protein product: CASSVVETGGSPLHF. The variable domain in full, completed from reference TRBV9 and TRBJ1-6, reads DSGVTQTPKHLITATGQRVTLRCSPRSGDLSVYWYQQSLDQGLQFLIQYYNGEERAKGNILERFSAQQFPDLHSELNLSSLELGDSALYFCASSVVETGGSPLHFGNGTRLTVT.

The chain uses TRBV2 and TRBJ1-6; a weak D match, TRBD1 (5 bases). Trimming pared 8 bases from V and 7 bases from J, leaving 15 bases between. This CDR3 has 14 amino acids. Germline V gives CDR1 SNHLY, CDR2 FYNNEI. The CDR3 coding sequence is TGTGCCAGCCACCGGGACTGGACCAATTCACCCCTCCACTTT. Amino acids: CASHRDWTNSPLHF.

The rearrangement links TRBV6-1 to TRBJ1-2; 7 bases are a match to TRBD1. The length of the CDR3 is 14 residues. The V segment lost 0 bases and the J segment 4 bases; nucleotides outside the gene matches: 2. CDR1 is MNHNS and CDR2 is SASEGT in the germline V gene. The CDR3 nucleotides are TGTGCCAGCAGTGAAGCTCACAGGGGCTATGGCTACACCTTC. This translates into CASSEAHRGYGYTF.

V usage is TRBV19 and J usage is TRBJ1-5, with D hard to call. With 0 bases removed from V and 2 bases from J, the gap between germline ends came to 8 bases. This CDR3 contains 15 residues. CDR1 and CDR2 (germline): LNHDA, SQIVND (reference sequence). CDR3 nucleotide sequence: TGTGCCAGTAGTATAGATCAGCCGCGCAATCAGCCCCAGCATTTT. This translates into CASSIDQPRNQPQHF.

The J gene is TRBJ2-1, the V gene TRBV7-2; D is ambiguous. Germline V lookup: CDR1 SGHTA, CDR2 FQGNSA. The V end was cut by 0 bases, the J end by 9 bases, with 9 bases between. The CDR3 has 13 residues. The CDR3: CASSLALGVEQFF. CDR3 nucleotide sequence: TGTGCCAGCAGCTTAGCGCTGGGTGTTGAGCAGTTCTTC.

The V gene is TRBV5-1, the J gene TRBJ2-5; D unresolved. CDR1 is SGHRS and CDR2 is YFSETQ in the germline V gene. V shed 3 bases and J shed 5 bases, with 14 bases lying between them. This CDR3 comprises 14 residues. The CDR3 reads CASSSRFGGETQYF. The CDR3 DNA is TGCGCCAGCAGCTCAAGGTTTGGTGGGGAGACCCAGTACTTC.

V and J are TRBV5-6 and TRBJ2-3; 9 positions match TRBD2. This CDR3 comprises 16 residues. Germline CDR1 SGHDT, CDR2 YYEEEE. V dropped 3 bases and J dropped 1; count of bases not matched to a gene: 6. Here the CDR3 DNA reads TGTGCCAGCAGCTGGGGGGCTAGCGGGGGCACAGATACGCAGTATTTT. Translation: CASSWGASGGTDTQYF.

The genes are TRBV10-3 and TRBJ2-7; D gene unclear. Germline loops: CDR1 ENHRY, CDR2 SYGVKD. The CDR3 runs to 11 residues. Trimming removed 0 bases from V and 6 bases from J, with 3 bases in between. The CDR3 region has the DNA TGTGCCATCAGTGAGTCGATCGAGCAGTACTTC. Amino acid sequence: CAISESIEQYF.

The gene calls are TRBV4-3 and TRBJ2-3, with 8 bases lining up with TRBD2. The V gene end was trimmed by 4 bases and the J gene end by 8 bases; junction bases not matched to a gene: 20. The CDR3 consists of 18 residues. Germline lookup yields CDR1 LGHNA and CDR2 YSLEER. The CDR3 sequence is CASSLERELGQGSITQYF. CDR3 coding DNA: TGCGCCAGCAGCCTGGAGCGGGAGCTCGGGCAGGGATCTATTACGCAGTATTTT.

V gene TRBV10-2 combines with J gene TRBJ1-6, with a possible D match to TRBD1 (6 bases). Deletions cut 3 bases from V and 3 bases from J, with 9 bases between. The CDR3 is 15 amino acids. Germline V gene lookup returns CDR1 WSHSY and CDR2 SAAADI. CDR3 DNA: TGCGCCAGCAGTGAAGGACAGAACTATAATTCACCCCTCCACTTT. It translates to CASSEGQNYNSPLHF.

Worth noting for this clone: The same CDR3 can be traced to other DNA sequences in this sample. The gene calls are TRBV19 and TRBJ1-5; TRBD1 matches at 10 bases. Germline V lookup: CDR1 LNHDA, CDR2 SQIVND (reference sequence). J gave up 7 bases and V 5 bases, and 2 bases lay outside the gene matches. The CDR3 loop spans 13 amino acids. CDR3 region: CASSPGQGQPQHF. In DNA form, the CDR3 reads TGTGCCAGTAGTCCGGGACAGGGGCAGCCCCAGCATTTT.

This sequence joins TRBV7-2 and TRBJ2-7; D may match TRBD1 or TRBD2 (6 bases each). The CDR3 spans 13 residues. V lost 5 bases, J lost 3 bases, and 11 bases lay in between. Germline assignment: CDR1 SGHTA and CDR2 FQGNSA. The chain's CDR3 is CASSVGGGYEQYF. Written as DNA, the CDR3 is TGTGCCAGCAGCGTCGGAGGGGGCTACGAGCAGTACTTC.

The table lists this clone with many counts. V gene TRBV30 combines with J gene TRBJ1-3; D perhaps matches TRBD1 (6 bases). The CDR3 totals 14 residues. V dropped 1 base and J dropped 5 bases, with 12 bases sitting between them. Germline CDR1 GTSNPN, CDR2 SVGIG (reference sequence). CDR3 sequence reads: CAWSGGQLRNTIYF. In nucleotides, the CDR3 is TGTGCCTGGAGTGGGGGGCAGCTTAGAAACACCATATATTTT.

The V gene is TRBV5-4, the J gene TRBJ2-7; possible D gene TRBD2, 5 bases. This CDR3 is built from 14 residues. Germline V lookup: CDR1 SGHNT, CDR2 YYREEE (reference sequence). V was clipped by 0 bases and J by 5 bases, with 12 bases between them. CDR3 DNA sequence: TGTGCCAGCAGCTTGGAAAGGGAGTGGGACGAGCAGTACTTC. This codes for CASSLEREWDEQYF.

This rearrangement joins TRBV5-6 to TRBJ1-4; a weak D match, TRBD1 (6 bases). Trimming pared 3 bases from V and 8 bases from J, leaving 11 bases between. The germline V gene encodes CDR1 SGHDT and CDR2 YYEEEE. The CDR3 has 13 amino acids. CDR3 protein: CASSSGAWEKLFF. CDR3 coding DNA: TGTGCCAGCAGCTCAGGGGCCTGGGAAAAACTGTTTTTT.

This clone was counted a few times. The J gene is TRBJ2-7, the V gene TRBV5-1; 8 nucleotides agree with TRBD1. V gave up 1 base and J gave up 2 bases; unmatched junction bases: 5. Germline CDR1 and CDR2: SGHRS and YFSETQ. This CDR3 has 15 amino acids. CDR3 sequence (DNA): TGCGCCAGCAGCTTGTCTTGGACAGGGCCCTACGAGCAGTACTTC. This codes for CASSLSWTGPYEQYF.

V and J are TRBV5-1 and TRBJ2-5; TRBD1 or TRBD2 may be the D gene (5 bases each). CDR3 length: 15 amino acids. V was trimmed by 4 bases and J by 5 bases, leaving 18 bases between them. CDR1 and CDR2 from the germline V gene are SGHRS and YFSETQ. CDR3 nucleotide sequence: TGCGCCAGCAGCCCCTCGGGGCAGGGTTTTGAGACCCAGTACTTC. This gives the protein CASSPSGQGFETQYF.

The J gene is TRBJ1-5, the V gene TRBV7-2, with a tentative D call TRBD1 (5 bases). The length of the CDR3 is 16 residues. From germline, CDR1 is SGHTA and CDR2 FQGNSA. Trimming removed 1 base at V and 6 bases at J, with 16 bases between. The CDR3 spells CASSLVGPGKGQPQHF. The CDR3 DNA sequence: TGTGCCAGCAGCTTAGTCGGGCCAGGGAAGGGTCAGCCCCAGCATTTT.

The rearrangement joins TRBV7-8 to TRBJ1-5, with 7 bases that match TRBD1. Trimming took 5 bases from V and 1 from J; bases not matched to a gene: 11. In germline, CDR1 is SGHVS, CDR2 FQNEAQ. The CDR3 runs 17 residues. The DNA of the CDR3 is TGTGCCAGCAGCGGCCAGACAGGGATTTGGAGCAATCAGCCCCAGCATTTT. Translating it yields CASSGQTGIWSNQPQHF. Using reference TRBV7-8 and TRBJ1-5 for the parts outside the CDR3, the full variable domain is GAGVSQSPRYKVAKRGQDVALRCDPISGHVSLFWYQQALGQGPEFLTYFQNEAQLDKSGLPSDRFFAERPEGSVSTLKIQRTQQEDSAVYLCASSGQTGIWSNQPQHFGDGTRLSIL.